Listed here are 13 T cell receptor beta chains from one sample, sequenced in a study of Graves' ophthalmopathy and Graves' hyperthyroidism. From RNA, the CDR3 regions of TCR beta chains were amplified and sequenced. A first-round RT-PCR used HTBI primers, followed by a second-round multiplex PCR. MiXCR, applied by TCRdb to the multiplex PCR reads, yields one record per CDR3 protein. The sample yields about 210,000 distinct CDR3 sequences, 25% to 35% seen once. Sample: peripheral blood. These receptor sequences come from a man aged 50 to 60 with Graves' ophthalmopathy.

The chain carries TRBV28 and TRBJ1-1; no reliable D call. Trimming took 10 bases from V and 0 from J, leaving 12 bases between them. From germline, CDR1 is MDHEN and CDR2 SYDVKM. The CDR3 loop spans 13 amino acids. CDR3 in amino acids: CATGGPMNTEAFF. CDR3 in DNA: TGTGCCACAGGCGGGCCGATGAACACTGAAGCTTTCTTT.

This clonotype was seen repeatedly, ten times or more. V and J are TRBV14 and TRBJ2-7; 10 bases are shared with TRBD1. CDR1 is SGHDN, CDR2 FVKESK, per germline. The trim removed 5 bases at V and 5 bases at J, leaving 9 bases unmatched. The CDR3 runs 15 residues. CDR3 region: CASSTRTGGMDEQYF. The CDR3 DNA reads TGTGCCAGCAGCACGCGGACAGGGGGTATGGACGAGCAGTACTTC.

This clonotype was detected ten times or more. CDR3 in DNA: TGTGCCTGGGGACAGGGGAAAACTGAAGCTTTCTTT. It encodes CAWGQGKTEAFF. This chain connects TRBV30 to TRBJ1-1; 9 bases are a match to TRBD1. This CDR3 comprises 12 residues. V was clipped by 5 bases and J by 5 bases; unmatched bases: 3. In germline, CDR1 is GTSNPN, CDR2 SVGIG (reference sequence). The whole variable domain, remainder taken from reference TRBV30 and TRBJ1-1, is SQTIHQWPATLVQPVGSPLSLECTVEGTSNPNLYWYRQAAGRGLQLLFYSVGIGQISSEVPQNLSASRPQDRQFILSSKKLLLSDSGFYLCAWGQGKTEAFFGQGTRLTVV.

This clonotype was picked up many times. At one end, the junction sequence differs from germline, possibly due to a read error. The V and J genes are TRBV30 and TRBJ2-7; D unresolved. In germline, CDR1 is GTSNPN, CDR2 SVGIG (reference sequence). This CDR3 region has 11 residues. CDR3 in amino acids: CAWSHSNEQYF. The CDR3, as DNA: TGTGCCTGGAGTCACTCCAACGAGCAGTACTTC. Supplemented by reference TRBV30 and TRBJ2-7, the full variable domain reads SQTIHQWPATLVQPVGSPLSLECTVEGTSNPNLYWYRQAAGRGLQLLFYSVGIGQISSEVPQNLSASRPQDRQFILSSKKLLLSDSGFYLCAWSHSNEQYFGPGTRLTVT.

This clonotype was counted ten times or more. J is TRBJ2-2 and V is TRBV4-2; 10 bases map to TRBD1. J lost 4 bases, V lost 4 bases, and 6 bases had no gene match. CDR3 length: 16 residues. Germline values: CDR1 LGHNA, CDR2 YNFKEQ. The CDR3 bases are TGTGCCAGCAGCCCCGGGACAGGGGATGTCACCGGGGAGCTGTTTTTT. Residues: CASSPGTGDVTGELFF.

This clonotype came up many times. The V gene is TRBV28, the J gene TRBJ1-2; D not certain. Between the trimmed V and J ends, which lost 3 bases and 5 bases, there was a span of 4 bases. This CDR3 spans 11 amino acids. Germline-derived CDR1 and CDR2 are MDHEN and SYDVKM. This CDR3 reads CASSFEYGYTF. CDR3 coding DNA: TGTGCCAGCAGTTTTGAGTATGGCTACACCTTC.

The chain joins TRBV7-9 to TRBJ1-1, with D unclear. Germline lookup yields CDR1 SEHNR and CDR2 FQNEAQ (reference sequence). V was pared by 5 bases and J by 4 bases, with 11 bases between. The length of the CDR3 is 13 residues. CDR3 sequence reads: CASSRGSVTEAFF. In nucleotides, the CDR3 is TGTGCCAGCAGCCGAGGCAGTGTCACTGAAGCTTTCTTT. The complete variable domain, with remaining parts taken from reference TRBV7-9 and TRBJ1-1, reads DTGVSQNPRHKITKRGQNVTFRCDPISEHNRLYWYRQTLGQGPEFLTYFQNEAQLEKSRLLSDRFSAERPKGSFSTLEIQRTEQGDSAMYLCASSRGSVTEAFFGQGTRLTVV.

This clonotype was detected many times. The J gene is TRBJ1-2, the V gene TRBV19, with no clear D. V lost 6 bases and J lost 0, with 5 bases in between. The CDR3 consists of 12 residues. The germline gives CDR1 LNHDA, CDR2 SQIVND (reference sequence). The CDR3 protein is CASRKANYGYTF. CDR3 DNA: TGTGCCAGTAGGAAGGCTAACTATGGCTACACCTTC.

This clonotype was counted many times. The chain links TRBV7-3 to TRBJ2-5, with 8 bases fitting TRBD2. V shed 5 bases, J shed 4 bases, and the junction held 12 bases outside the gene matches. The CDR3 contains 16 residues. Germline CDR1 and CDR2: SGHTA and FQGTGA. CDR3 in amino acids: CASSPGLSGSGETQYF. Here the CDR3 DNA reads TGTGCCAGCAGCCCCGGACTGAGCGGGAGTGGAGAGACCCAGTACTTC.

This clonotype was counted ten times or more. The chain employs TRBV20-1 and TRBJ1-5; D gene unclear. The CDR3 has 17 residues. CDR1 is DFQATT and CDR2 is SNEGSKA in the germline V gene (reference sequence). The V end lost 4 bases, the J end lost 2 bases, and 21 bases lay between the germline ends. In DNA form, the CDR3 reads TGCAGTGCTACCCCTCCAAAAGACATCGCCCGCAATCAGCCCCAGCATTTT. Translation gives CSATPPKDIARNQPQHF.

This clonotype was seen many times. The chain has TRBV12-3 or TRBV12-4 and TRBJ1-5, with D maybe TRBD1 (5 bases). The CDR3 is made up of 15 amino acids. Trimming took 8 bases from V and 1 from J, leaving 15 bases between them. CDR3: CASARAGLSNQPQHF. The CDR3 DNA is TGTGCCAGCGCCAGGGCGGGTTTAAGCAATCAGCCCCAGCATTTT.

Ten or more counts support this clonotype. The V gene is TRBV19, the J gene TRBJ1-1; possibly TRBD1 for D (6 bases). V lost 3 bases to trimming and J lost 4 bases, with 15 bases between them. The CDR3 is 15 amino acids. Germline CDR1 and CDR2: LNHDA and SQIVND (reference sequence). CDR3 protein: CASSITAQGGTEAFF. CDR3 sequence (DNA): TGTGCCAGTAGTATTACGGCACAGGGAGGCACTGAAGCTTTCTTT.

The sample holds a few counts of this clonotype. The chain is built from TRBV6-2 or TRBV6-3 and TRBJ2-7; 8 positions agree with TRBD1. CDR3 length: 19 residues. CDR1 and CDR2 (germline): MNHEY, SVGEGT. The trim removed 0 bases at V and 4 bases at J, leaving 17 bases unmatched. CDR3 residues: CASSYSSQGANQFGYEQYF. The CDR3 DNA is TGTGCCAGCAGTTACTCGTCGCAGGGGGCGAACCAGTTCGGTTACGAGCAGTACTTC.